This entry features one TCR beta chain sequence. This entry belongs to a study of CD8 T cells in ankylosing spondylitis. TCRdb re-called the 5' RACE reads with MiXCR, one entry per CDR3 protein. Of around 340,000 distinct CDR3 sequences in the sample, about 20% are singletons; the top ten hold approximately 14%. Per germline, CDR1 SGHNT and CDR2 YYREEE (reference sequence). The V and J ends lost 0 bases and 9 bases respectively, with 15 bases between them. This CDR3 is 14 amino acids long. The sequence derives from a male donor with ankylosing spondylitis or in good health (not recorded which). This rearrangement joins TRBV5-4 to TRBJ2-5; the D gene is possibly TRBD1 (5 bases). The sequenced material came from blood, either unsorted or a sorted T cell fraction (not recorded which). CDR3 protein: CASSLGWAGSAQYF. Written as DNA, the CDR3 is TGTGCCAGCAGCTTGGGGTGGGCAGGGTCGGCCCAGTACTTC.